A selection of T cell receptor beta chains follows, all from one sample in a study of T-cell reconstitution after alpha-beta-depleted transplantation in children. Via MiXCR, TCRdb re-called the PCR reads, giving one row per CDR3 protein. The table has approximately 300,000 distinct CDR3 sequences, around 7.1% seen once. The input for sequencing was peripheral blood, taken 360 days after TCRalphabeta/CD19-depleted stem cell transplant. The receptors here all came from a female patient younger than 10 who had a stem cell transplant for Fanconi anemia, so the T cells may come from the graft donor. Both conserved end residues are part of each CDR3. The D gene is left open where the match is weak. Expanded clones get a size class; other rows say once, few or many, or leave the size out.

d_call cdr3_length clone_size j_call v_call cdr3_aa cdr3_nt
. 14 many TRBJ2-1 TRBV6-2/TRBV6-3 CASSWDSNYNEQFF TGTGCCAGCAGTTGGGACTCGAACTACAATGAGCAGTTCTTC
. 12 . TRBJ2-2 TRBV6-2/TRBV6-3 CASSHLWGELFF TGTGCCAGCAGCCACCTGTGGGGGGAGCTGTTTTTT
. 16 many TRBJ2-5 TRBV7-9 CASSLSPSIETETQYF TGTGCCAGCAGCTTATCCCCTTCGATAGAGACGGAGACCCAGTACTTC
. 13 many TRBJ2-7 TRBV20-1 CSASLGPSYEQYF TGCAGTGCTAGCCTGGGCCCTTCCTACGAGCAGTACTTC
. 13 many TRBJ2-1 TRBV20-1 CSPRGTPYNEQFF TGCAGTCCCCGGGGGACCCCCTACAATGAGCAGTTCTTC
TRBD2 18 . TRBJ2-5 TRBV3-1 CASSLLFGGRAGVETQYF TGTGCCAGCAGCCTTCTTTTCGGCGGGAGGGCCGGTGTGGAGACCCAGTACTTC
. 15 many TRBJ1-1 TRBV5-1 CASSPEPTKNTEAFF TGCGCCAGCAGCCCGGAACCCACAAAGAACACTGAAGCTTTCTTT
. 16 few TRBJ1-1 TRBV6-5 CASSRGTPQVNTEAFF TGTGCCAGCAGTCGCGGGACTCCCCAAGTGAACACTGAAGCTTTCTTT
. 13 few TRBJ1-5 TRBV20-1 CSADRDLNQPQHF TGCAGTGCGGACCGGGATCTCAATCAGCCCCAGCATTTT
. 15 . TRBJ2-3 TRBV5-4 CASSSRASDEDTQYF TGTGCCAGCAGCTCGCGGGCTAGCGATGAAGATACGCAGTATTTT
. 13 many TRBJ2-4 TRBV11-2 CASSLRDENIQYF TGTGCCAGCAGCCTCCGGGACGAAAACATTCAGTACTTC
. 17 many TRBJ2-1 TRBV4-2 CASSQDVRGIVYNEQFF TGTGCCAGCAGCCAAGATGTCCGCGGGATTGTTTACAATGAGCAGTTCTTC
TRBD2 17 many TRBJ2-1 TRBV4-2 CASSPKAGRGRGNEQFF TGTGCCAGCAGCCCTAAAGCGGGGCGGGGCAGAGGCAATGAGCAGTTCTTC
. 17 . TRBJ1-5 TRBV20-1 CSARDHFGPARGQPQHF TGCAGTGCTAGAGATCATTTCGGGCCAGCTCGAGGTCAGCCCCAGCATTTT
. 15 . TRBJ2-1 TRBV28 CASTIRGAFEGEQFF TGTGCCAGCACCATCCGGGGCGCGTTTGAGGGGGAGCAGTTCTTC
. 14 few TRBJ1-5 TRBV20-1 CSATPSGRSQPQHF TGCAGTGCTACTCCGTCAGGGCGAAGTCAGCCCCAGCATTTT
. 12 many TRBJ2-1 TRBV5-8 CASSFGNPPGFF TGTGCCAGCAGCTTTGGGAATCCCCCGGGGTTCTTC
. 16 once TRBJ2-3 TRBV5-1 CASSLGARGAVDTQYF TGCGCCAGCAGCTTGGGGGCCCGGGGCGCGGTAGATACGCAGTATTTT
TRBD1 15 few TRBJ1-1 TRBV5-1 CASSLTPGQGSDAFF TGCGCCAGCAGCTTAACCCCGGGACAGGGGTCCGACGCTTTCTTT
. 19 many TRBJ2-6 TRBV27 CASSLSTVGKSPGANVLTF TGTGCCAGCAGTTTATCGACGGTCGGGAAGTCCCCGGGGGCCAACGTCCTGACTTTC
TRBD1 16 many TRBJ2-5 TRBV7-2 CASSPTLTGVGETQYF TGTGCCAGCAGCCCCACTCTTACAGGGGTGGGGGAGACCCAGTACTTC
. 16 . TRBJ2-7 TRBV11-2 CASSPGRGDHGYEQYF TGTGCCAGCAGCCCCGGACGAGGGGACCACGGTTACGAGCAGTACTTC
TRBD1 16 . TRBJ1-5 TRBV27 CASSLWGTGGQQPQHF TGTGCCAGCAGTTTATGGGGGACAGGGGGCCAGCAGCCCCAGCATTTT
TRBD1 15 many TRBJ2-2 TRBV3-1 CASSQITDRVGELFF TGTGCCAGCAGCCAAATAACCGACAGGGTCGGGGAGCTGTTTTTT
. 13 many TRBJ2-5 TRBV5-1 CASSLRGQETQYF TGCGCCAGCAGCTTGAGAGGCCAAGAGACCCAGTACTTC
. 12 many TRBJ2-7 TRBV5-1 CASSGFSYEQYF TGCGCCAGCAGCGGTTTCTCCTACGAGCAGTACTTC
. 14 . TRBJ2-1 TRBV9 CASSVVRPANEQFF TGTGCCAGCAGCGTAGTAAGGCCCGCCAATGAGCAGTTCTTC
. 13 many TRBJ2-5 TRBV24-1 CATSAGSVETQYF TGTGCCACCAGTGCAGGAAGTGTGGAGACCCAGTACTTC
TRBD2 16 many TRBJ2-1 TRBV5-1 CASSSLTSGGYNEQFF TGCGCCAGCAGCTCCCTCACTAGCGGGGGATACAATGAGCAGTTCTTC
. 16 many TRBJ2-1 TRBV5-1 CASSFMTGRSYNEQFF TGCGCCAGCAGCTTTATGACAGGGAGGTCCTACAATGAGCAGTTCTTC
TRBD2 17 few TRBJ2-1 TRBV20-1 CSARDYFSGRPYNEQFF TGCAGTGCTAGAGATTATTTTAGCGGGAGGCCGTACAATGAGCAGTTCTTC
. 12 many TRBJ2-5 TRBV28 CASLDTQETQYF TGTGCCAGCCTCGACACCCAAGAGACCCAGTACTTC
. 16 few TRBJ1-5 TRBV28 CASSSRAGHSNQPQHF TGTGCCAGCAGTTCTAGAGCAGGTCATAGCAATCAGCCCCAGCATTTT
TRBD1 14 many TRBJ2-7 TRBV7-2 CASSLPGGMYEQYF TGTGCCAGCAGCTTACCAGGGGGCATGTACGAGCAGTACTTC
. 14 many TRBJ1-1 TRBV29-1 CSVRRQGQNTEAFF TGCAGCGTACGCCGCCAGGGACAGAACACTGAAGCTTTCTTT
TRBD1 13 . TRBJ1-4 TRBV20-1 CSARTGRGEKLFF TGCAGTGCGAGGACAGGGAGGGGTGAAAAACTGTTTTTT
. 11 many TRBJ2-3 TRBV7-2 CASSNTDTQYF TGTGCCAGCAGCAACACAGATACGCAGTATTTT
TRBD2 14 many TRBJ2-7 TRBV12-3/TRBV12-4 CASSTSGVSYEQYF TGTGCCAGCAGTACTAGCGGGGTTTCCTACGAGCAGTACTTC
. 14 few TRBJ1-2 TRBV6-2/TRBV6-3 CASSSRGGSYGYTF TGTGCCAGCAGTTCGCGAGGTGGCAGCTATGGCTACACCTTC
TRBD1 13 many TRBJ1-5 TRBV20-1 CSAIKGANQPQHF TGCAGTGCTATAAAGGGGGCGAACCAGCCCCAGCATTTT
. 17 few TRBJ1-1 TRBV9 CASSVEYWSGPGAEAFF TGTGCCAGCAGCGTAGAATATTGGAGCGGACCCGGGGCTGAAGCTTTCTTT
. 13 few TRBJ1-1 TRBV20-1 CSARDHRNTEAFF TGCAGTGCTAGAGATCACAGAAACACTGAAGCTTTCTTT
. 15 . TRBJ2-2 TRBV7-8 CASSYPEGSTGELFF TGTGCCAGCAGCTACCCCGAGGGGAGCACCGGGGAGCTGTTTTTT
TRBD1 16 . TRBJ1-2 TRBV6-5 CASSYSGAGGSWGYTF TGTGCCAGCAGTTACTCCGGCGCAGGGGGGAGTTGGGGCTACACCTTC
TRBD1 14 few TRBJ1-1 TRBV20-1 CSASTLDRDTEAFF TGCAGTGCTTCTACCTTGGACAGGGACACTGAAGCTTTCTTT
. 13 few TRBJ2-7 TRBV27 CASNPTGAYEQYF TGTGCCAGCAACCCGACTGGGGCCTACGAGCAGTACTTC
. 15 . TRBJ2-5 TRBV5-1 CASSFYSQVQETQYF TGCGCCAGCAGCTTTTACAGCCAAGTCCAAGAGACCCAGTACTTC
. 13 few TRBJ1-2 TRBV7-2 CASSYRDNYGYTF TGTGCCAGCAGCTACAGGGATAACTATGGCTACACCTTC
. 16 many TRBJ2-1 TRBV7-9 CASSLGGEGSYNEQFF TGTGCCAGCAGCTTAGGGGGTGAGGGATCCTACAATGAGCAGTTCTTC
. 15 many TRBJ2-3 TRBV4-2 CASSQGQGGPDTQYF TGTGCCAGCAGCCAAGGGCAGGGTGGCCCAGATACGCAGTATTTT